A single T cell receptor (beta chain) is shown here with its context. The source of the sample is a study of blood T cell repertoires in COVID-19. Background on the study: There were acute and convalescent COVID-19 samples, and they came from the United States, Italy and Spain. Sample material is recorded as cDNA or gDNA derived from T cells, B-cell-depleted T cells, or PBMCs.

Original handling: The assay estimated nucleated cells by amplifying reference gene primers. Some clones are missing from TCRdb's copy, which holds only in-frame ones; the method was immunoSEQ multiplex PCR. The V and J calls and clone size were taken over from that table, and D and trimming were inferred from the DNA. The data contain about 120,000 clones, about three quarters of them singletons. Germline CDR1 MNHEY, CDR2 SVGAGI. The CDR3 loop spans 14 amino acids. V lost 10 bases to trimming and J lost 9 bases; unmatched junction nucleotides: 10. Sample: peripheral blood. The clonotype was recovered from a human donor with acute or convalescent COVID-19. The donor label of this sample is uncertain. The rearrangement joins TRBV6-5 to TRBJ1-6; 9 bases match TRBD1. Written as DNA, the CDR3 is TGTGCCATCTCCCGGGACAGGGAGATTTCACCCCTCCACTTT. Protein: CAISRDREISPLHF.